A single sample gave rise to the 16 T cell receptor beta chains below, sequenced in a study of shared T cell receptors in the human thymus. Generated by immunoSEQ multiplex PCR, the TCRdb table keeps only in-frame clones and is missing some. Among some 640,000 clones listed, around 87% were seen once. The same data also went into a second study, on human thymus T cells.

Sequencing input: thymocytes. The receptors stem from a boy younger than two with a congenital heart defect.

The V call is TRBV5-1, the J call TRBJ2-7; perhaps TRBD2 as D (5 bases). This CDR3 has 13 amino acids. Germline V gene data show CDR1 as SGHRS and CDR2 as YFSETQ. Trimming took off 1 base at V and 2 bases at J, with 7 bases between the two ends. CDR3 DNA sequence: TGCGCCAGCAGCTTGCACGGGACCTACGAGCAGTACTTC. Translated: CASSLHGTYEQYF.

The chain has TRBV5-6 and TRBJ2-7; 8 nucleotides align to TRBD2. Unmatched junction bases numbered 16, after V lost 2 bases and J lost 6 bases. There are 17 residues in the CDR3. CDR1 is SGHDT and CDR2 is YYEEEE in the germline V gene. The CDR3 is CASSFMGLGLAAPEQYF. The CDR3 DNA sequence: TGTGCCAGCAGCTTTATGGGTCTAGGACTAGCAGCTCCCGAGCAGTACTTC.

Here the CDR3 reads CASTQDRGVTEAFF. CDR3 DNA sequence: TGCGCCAGCACCCAAGACAGGGGAGTCACTGAAGCTTTCTTT. This chain joins TRBV5-1 and TRBJ1-1; 8 bases agree with TRBD1. After removal of 6 bases from V and 4 bases from J, the junction contained 8 bases not matched to a gene. The CDR3 sequence is 14 residues long. Germline V gene lookup returns CDR1 SGHRS and CDR2 YFSETQ.

V gene TRBV5-1 combines with J gene TRBJ2-1, with 13 nucleotides matching TRBD2. J was trimmed by 8 bases and V by 1 base; bases with no gene match: 9. This CDR3 spans 17 amino acids. Germline loops: CDR1 SGHRS, CDR2 YFSETQ. The CDR3 region has the DNA TGCGCCAGCAGCTTGACTAGCGGGAGGGCCCATCGTCATGAGCAGTTCTTC. Its translation is CASSLTSGRAHRHEQFF.

The chain joins TRBV18 to TRBJ2-1; D remains ambiguous. V dropped 3 bases and J dropped 6 bases, with 6 bases sitting between them. Germline V lookup: CDR1 KGHSH, CDR2 LQKENI. The CDR3 covers 12 residues. The CDR3 spells CASSPQINEQFF. Here the CDR3 DNA reads TGTGCCAGCTCACCCCAAATCAATGAGCAGTTCTTC.

The V call is TRBV2, the J call TRBJ2-1; D is perhaps TRBD2 (5 bases). The CDR3 has 12 amino acids. CDR1 SNHLY and CDR2 FYNNEI come from the germline V gene. Trimming took 8 bases from V and 9 from J, leaving 14 bases between them. Here the CDR3 DNA reads TGTGCCAGCTCCATACTAGTGGTTGAGCAGTTCTTC. It is translated as CASSILVVEQFF.

The chain links TRBV28 to TRBJ2-7, with 7 nucleotides matching TRBD1. This CDR3 contains 15 residues. V trimming: 4 bases; J trimming: 0 bases; junction bases outside the gene matches: 6. Germline V gene sequence: CDR1 MDHEN, CDR2 SYDVKM. The CDR3 region has the DNA TGTGCCAGCAGTTCGAACTGGGACAGCTCCTACGAGCAGTACTTC. Protein: CASSSNWDSSYEQYF.

The chain has TRBV1 and TRBJ2-7; TRBD2, the table's D call, lacks a check against the DNA. TRBV1 is labeled a pseudogene. This CDR3 has 14 residues. The CDR3 sequence: CTSSTRWTSCEQYF. CDR3 sequence (DNA): TGCACCAGCAGCACCCGATGGACTAGCTGCGAGCAGTACTTC.

V and J are TRBV4-1 and TRBJ2-5; TRBD2 matches at 10 bases. The CDR3 totals 13 residues. The germline V gene has CDR1 MGHRA and CDR2 YSYEKL. The V gene end was trimmed by 4 bases and the J gene end by 5 bases; junction bases not matched to a gene: 1. In nucleotides, the CDR3 is TGCGCCAGCAGCCCGACTAGCGGGGAGACCCAGTACTTC. Protein: CASSPTSGETQYF.

This chain links TRBV4-2 with TRBJ1-5; D possibly corresponds to TRBD1 (6 bases). Looked up from germline, CDR1 is LGHNA and CDR2 is YNFKEQ. The V gene lost 0 bases and the J gene lost 6 bases, with 18 bases spanning the gap. CDR3 length: 17 amino acids. DNA for the CDR3: TGTGCCAGCAGCCAAGAACGGGGTGGGAGGGGGTTTCAGCCCCAGCATTTT. Translation: CASSQERGGRGFQPQHF.

This rearrangement joins TRBV6-1 to TRBJ2-7; the D gene is possibly TRBD1 (6 bases). The V gene's germline CDR1 is MNHNS and CDR2 SASEGT. The CDR3 sequence is 15 residues long. Between the trimmed V and J ends, which lost 1 base and 5 bases, there was a span of 15 bases. The CDR3 sequence: CASSEVGTPSHEQYF. The CDR3 DNA follows: TGTGCCAGCAGTGAAGTCGGGACACCGTCCCACGAGCAGTACTTC.

The chain couples TRBV6-6 to TRBJ1-5; 7 bases are a match to TRBD1. J was trimmed by 5 bases and V by 7 bases; bases with no gene match: 11. The germline V gene has CDR1 MNHNY and CDR2 SVGAGI (reference sequence). The CDR3 is 15 amino acids. The CDR3: CASTANRQGDQPQHF. CDR3 nucleotide sequence: TGTGCCAGCACCGCCAACCGTCAGGGGGATCAGCCCCAGCATTTT.

This clone was detected once. The chain combines TRBV6-5 with TRBJ1-2; 10 bases line up with TRBD1. V trimming: 5 bases; J trimming: 5 bases; junction bases outside the gene matches: 8. Germline V gene sequence: CDR1 MNHEY, CDR2 SVGAGI. This CDR3 region has 15 residues. The CDR3 bases are TGTGCCAGCAGTCACGGACAGGGGGAAGAATATGGCTACACCTTC. Its protein is CASSHGQGEEYGYTF.

The DNA of the CDR3 is TGTGCCAGCAGCAAGCGAGGACAGGATAATCAGCCCCAGCATTTT. Translation gives CASSKRGQDNQPQHF. The chain joins TRBV5-6 to TRBJ1-5; 7 bases map to TRBD1. CDR1 and CDR2 (germline): SGHDT, YYEEEE. V lost 4 bases to trimming and J lost 4 bases; unmatched junction nucleotides: 8. CDR3 size: 15 residues.

The chain recombines TRBV5-1 with TRBJ2-3; TRBD2 matches 15 bases. The CDR3 is made up of 19 amino acids. Germline CDR1 SGHRS, CDR2 YFSETQ. Trimming cost V 0 bases and J 3 bases; bases outside gene matches: 8. CDR3 nucleotides: TGCGCCAGCAGCTTGGAGGGACTAGCGGGAGGCCCCCGGACAGATACGCAGTATTTT. Translated: CASSLEGLAGGPRTDTQYF.

This chain connects TRBV28 to TRBJ1-5, with 8 positions matching TRBD1. V dropped 2 bases and J dropped 10; count of bases not matched to a gene: 19. Looked up from germline, CDR1 is MDHEN and CDR2 is SYDVKM. This CDR3 has 18 amino acids. The CDR3 loop reads CASSLVYPTGVPLKPQHF. CDR3 coding DNA: TGTGCCAGCAGTTTAGTATATCCGACAGGGGTCCCGTTAAAACCCCAGCATTTT.